A single sample is the source of the 25 T cell receptor beta chains below, sequenced in a study of vaccination and CD4 T cells after COVID-19. Once obtained from cultured CD4+ T cells, the DNA was sequenced using the Oncomine TCR Beta short-read assay. TCRdb processed the PCR reads anew with MiXCR; each CDR3 protein has one entry. Altogether approximately 11,000 distinct CDR3 sequences are present, approximately 40% being singletons, with the ten largest covering roughly 28%. No cognate antigen is known for these TCRs. Treatment of the sample: approximately 9-day PBMC culture with coronavirus spike peptide pools or control peptides (ViraFEST assay). The sample was CD4+ T cells from blood, cultured in vitro. These TCRs come from a human donor who had recovered from COVID-19.

This clonotype has a handful of counts. The genes are TRBV10-3 and TRBJ1-5; possible D gene TRBD1, 5 bases. Trimming stripped 3 bases from V and 4 bases from J, with 22 bases between. This CDR3 region has 18 residues. Per the germline V gene, CDR1 is ENHRY and CDR2 is SYGVKD. The DNA for the CDR3 is TGTGCCATCAGTGAAACCGATACCCGGGGGAGCGATAATCAGCCCCAGCATTTT. It translates to CAISETDTRGSDNQPQHF.

This clonotype was found a few times. This chain joins TRBV10-1 and TRBJ1-5; D ambiguous. CDR1 WNHNN and CDR2 SYGVQD come from the germline V gene (reference sequence). V was shortened by 4 bases and J by 1 base, with 5 bases between the two germline ends. This CDR3 has 13 residues. CDR3 nucleotide sequence: TGCGCCAGCAGTGCCGGGAGCAATCAGCCCCAGCATTTT. Translating it yields CASSAGSNQPQHF.

V usage is TRBV20-1 and J usage is TRBJ1-2; TRBD1 agrees at 9 bases. Germline trimming cut 5 bases from V and 8 bases from J; bases unmatched to any gene: 6. The CDR3 is 12 amino acids. Germline V gives CDR1 DFQATT, CDR2 SNEGSKA (reference sequence). CDR3 protein: CSAQTGGAGYTF. The CDR3 region has the DNA TGCAGTGCTCAGACAGGGGGAGCAGGCTACACCTTC.

This clonotype turned up a few times. This chain connects TRBV7-9 to TRBJ2-7; no clear D. With 4 bases removed from V and 3 bases from J, the gap between germline ends came to 7 bases. The germline gives CDR1 SEHNR, CDR2 FQNEAQ (reference sequence). The length of the CDR3 is 12 residues. CDR3 DNA: TGTGCCAGCAGCTCGAACCGCTACGAGCAGTACTTC. Its translation is CASSSNRYEQYF.

This clonotype occurred a few times. This rearrangement joins TRBV6-1 to TRBJ1-5; 7 bases map to TRBD1. This CDR3 has 13 amino acids. With V trimmed by 7 bases and J by 2 bases, 2 bases remained unmatched. The germline V gene encodes CDR1 MNHNS and CDR2 SASEGT. CDR3 bases: TGTGCCAGCACCACAGGGGGCAATCAGCCCCAGCATTTT. Its protein product is CASTTGGNQPQHF.

The chain employs TRBV11-2 and TRBJ2-7, with TRBD2 identical over 10 bases. The CDR3 is 15 residues long. Germline CDR1 SGHAT, CDR2 FQNNGV. The V gene end was trimmed by 5 bases and the J gene end by 2 bases; junction bases not matched to a gene: 6. The CDR3 nucleotides read TGTGCCAGCAGCCACAGCGGGAGGGGGGCCTACGAGCAGTACTTC. Its translation is CASSHSGRGAYEQYF.

This chain uses TRBV15 with TRBJ1-1; D call uncertain. The germline V and J ends were trimmed by 3 bases and 3 bases, with 8 bases remaining between them. The CDR3 is made up of 13 amino acids. CDR1 and CDR2 (germline): LNHNV, YYDKDF (reference sequence). DNA for the CDR3: TGTGCCACCAGCAGGCCTTCGGACACTGAAGCTTTCTTT. Encoded protein: CATSRPSDTEAFF.

This clonotype has a handful of counts. Here the CDR3 reads CASSPRTSTDTQYF. CDR3 DNA: TGTGCCAGCAGCCCTCGGACTAGCACAGATACGCAGTATTTT. This chain uses TRBV11-3 with TRBJ2-3, with TRBD2 as a possible D gene (5 bases). V lost 5 bases to trimming and J lost 0 bases, with 9 bases between them. Germline V CDR1 and CDR2: SGHNT, YENEEA. The CDR3 contains 14 residues.

The chain uses TRBV7-2 and TRBJ2-1; D ambiguous. Germline-derived CDR1 and CDR2 are SGHTA and FQGNSA. CDR3 size: 16 residues. V lost 4 bases and J 6 bases, leaving 19 bases between the germline ends. The CDR3 DNA reads TGTGCCAGCAGCTCCCCGGACCTTTCCCCCTTCAATGAGCAGTTCTTC. Translation: CASSSPDLSPFNEQFF.

V and J are TRBV21-1 and TRBJ1-5; TRBD1 is the table's D call and was not checked against the DNA. TRBV21-1 is a pseudogene segment. The length of the CDR3 is 18 residues. The CDR3 here is CASSKALYPGHLYQPQHF. DNA of the CDR3: TGTGCCAGCAGCAAAGCGCTTTATCCGGGACACCTATATCAGCCCCAGCATTTT.

In this sample, this clonotype turned up once. The CDR3 loop is CSARDASAGANVLTF. CDR3 in DNA: TGCAGTGCTAGAGATGCCTCAGCCGGGGCCAACGTCCTGACTTTC. The gene calls are TRBV20-1 and TRBJ2-6; D call uncertain. Trimming pared 0 bases from V and 4 bases from J, leaving 10 bases between. Germline V CDR1 and CDR2: DFQATT, SNEGSKA (reference sequence). This CDR3 contains 15 residues.

This chain links TRBV7-2 with TRBJ2-1; 7 bases align to TRBD1. Germline CDR1 SGHTA, CDR2 FQGNSA. The trim removed 5 bases at V and 6 bases at J, leaving 7 bases unmatched. The CDR3 totals 14 residues. CDR3 DNA sequence: TGTGCCAGCAGCCGCGACAGGGTTGGCAATGAGCAGTTCTTC. Amino acids: CASSRDRVGNEQFF.

This clonotype has only a few counts. V gene TRBV6-5 combines with J gene TRBJ2-7, with 7 bases that match TRBD1. CDR1 and CDR2 from the germline V gene are MNHEY and SVGAGI. J lost 2 bases, V lost 2 bases, and 3 bases had no gene match. This CDR3 contains 14 residues. The CDR3 loop is CASSYRQGTYEQYF. For the CDR3, the DNA is TGTGCCAGCAGTTACAGACAGGGAACCTACGAGCAGTACTTC.

V usage is TRBV19 and J usage is TRBJ2-1, with 10 bases that match TRBD2. The CDR3 loop spans 16 amino acids. Unmatched junction bases numbered 5, after V lost 6 bases and J lost 0 bases. Germline CDR1 is LNHDA and CDR2 is SQIVND (reference sequence). CDR3 amino acids: CASSKGLADSYNEQFF. The CDR3 DNA reads as TGTGCCAGTAGCAAAGGACTAGCGGACTCCTACAATGAGCAGTTCTTC.

The table lists this clonotype with a few counts. The chain links TRBV7-6 to TRBJ2-7; TRBD1 matches at 8 bases. The CDR3 is 14 amino acids. CDR1 SGHVS and CDR2 FNYEAQ come from the germline V gene. Trimming took 5 bases from V and 7 from J; bases not matched to a gene: 10. The CDR3 sequence: CASSPGTGSGEQYF. In nucleotides, the CDR3 is TGTGCCAGCAGCCCAGGGACAGGCTCGGGGGAGCAGTACTTC.

The chain carries TRBV20-1 and TRBJ2-3; 12 nucleotides agree with TRBD2. CDR3 length equals 14 residues. Germline loops: CDR1 DFQATT, CDR2 SNEGSKA (reference sequence). V lost 5 bases, J lost 6 bases, and 6 bases stayed unmatched. CDR3 coding DNA: TGCAGTGCTCTGACTAGCGGGAGAGAGGATACGCAGTATTTT. It yields the protein CSALTSGREDTQYF.

By share of the sample, this clonotype is medium-sized (0.01 to 0.1%). V and J are TRBV12-3 or TRBV12-4 and TRBJ1-1, with 10 bases identical to TRBD1. The CDR3 consists of 15 residues. Trimming at V came to 5 bases and at J to 3 bases, leaving 6 bases not matched to a gene. The CDR3 here is CASSPRDRGDTEAFF. Here the CDR3 DNA reads TGTGCCAGCAGTCCCCGGGACAGGGGAGACACTGAAGCTTTCTTT.

The chain carries TRBV20-1 and TRBJ2-3; either TRBD1 or TRBD2 may supply D (5 bases each). Germline CDR1 DFQATT, CDR2 SNEGSKA (reference sequence). The V and J ends lost 7 bases and 6 bases respectively, with 20 bases between them. The CDR3 is 14 residues long. CDR3 sequence (DNA): TGCAGTGTTTCGTGGGACCTCGCCGGGGATACGCAGTATTTT. Protein product: CSVSWDLAGDTQYF.

This clonotype has just a few counts. This chain joins TRBV6-1 and TRBJ2-3; 9 bases agree with TRBD2. This CDR3 has 18 residues. The germline V gene has CDR1 MNHNS and CDR2 SASEGT. The J segment lost 0 bases and the V segment lost 5 bases, leaving 12 bases of the junction unmatched. The CDR3: CASSRLAGGSSSTDTQYF. The CDR3 DNA reads as TGTGCCAGCAGTCGCTTGGCGGGGGGGTCCTCTAGCACAGATACGCAGTATTTT.

This clonotype was detected only a few times. V gene TRBV20-1 combines with J gene TRBJ1-1; D remains unclear. Trimming removed 3 bases at V and 3 bases at J, with 2 bases between. There are 10 residues in the CDR3. The germline V gene encodes CDR1 DFQATT and CDR2 SNEGSKA (reference sequence). CDR3 in DNA: TGCAGTGCTAGGCACACTGAAGCTTTCTTT. Translated, it gives CSARHTEAFF.

The table lists this clonotype with a few counts. The chain combines TRBV20-1 with TRBJ2-1; TRBD1 agrees at 8 bases. V was pared by 6 bases and J by 4 bases, with 5 bases of the junction left unmatched. Per germline, CDR1 DFQATT and CDR2 SNEGSKA (reference sequence). The CDR3 runs 13 residues. The CDR3 nucleotides read TGCAGTGCGACCGGGACAGGTTACAATGAGCAGTTCTTC. Amino acid sequence: CSATGTGYNEQFF.

By its share, this clonotype is medium-sized. This chain uses TRBV20-1 with TRBJ2-1; 11 bases are shared with TRBD2. Germline loops: CDR1 DFQATT, CDR2 SNEGSKA (reference sequence). The V gene end was trimmed by 1 base and the J gene end by 7 bases; junction bases not matched to a gene: 3. The CDR3 has 14 amino acids. The CDR3 region is CSARGASGRNEQFF. As DNA, the CDR3 is TGCAGTGCTAGAGGCGCTAGCGGGAGGAATGAGCAGTTCTTC.

The chain recombines TRBV27 with TRBJ2-7, with no clear D. Germline values: CDR1 MNHEY, CDR2 SMNVEV (reference sequence). The V and J ends lost 5 bases and 4 bases respectively, with 15 bases between them. The CDR3 is made up of 14 amino acids. DNA of the CDR3: TGTGCCAGCAGTAAAAAATCACAGAATTACGAGCAGTACTTC. This gives the protein CASSKKSQNYEQYF.

This chain links TRBV20-1 with TRBJ2-1; D might be TRBD1 or TRBD2, each matching 5 bases. This CDR3 spans 14 amino acids. Germline V gene data show CDR1 as DFQATT and CDR2 as SNEGSKA (reference sequence). Between the trimmed V and J ends, which lost 5 bases and 5 bases, there was a span of 16 bases. Here the CDR3 reads CSAPLWGKNNEQFF. DNA for the CDR3: TGCAGTGCTCCCTTATGGGGGAAGAACAATGAGCAGTTCTTC.

V gene TRBV21-1 combines with J gene TRBJ2-2; TRBD2 was called by the table and not checked on the DNA. TRBV21-1 is a documented pseudogene. The CDR3 runs 17 residues. Here the CDR3 DNA reads TGTGCCAGCAGCACCCACCTAGAGGGAGGGGACACCGGGGAGCTGTTTTTT. The encoded protein is CASSTHLEGGDTGELFF.